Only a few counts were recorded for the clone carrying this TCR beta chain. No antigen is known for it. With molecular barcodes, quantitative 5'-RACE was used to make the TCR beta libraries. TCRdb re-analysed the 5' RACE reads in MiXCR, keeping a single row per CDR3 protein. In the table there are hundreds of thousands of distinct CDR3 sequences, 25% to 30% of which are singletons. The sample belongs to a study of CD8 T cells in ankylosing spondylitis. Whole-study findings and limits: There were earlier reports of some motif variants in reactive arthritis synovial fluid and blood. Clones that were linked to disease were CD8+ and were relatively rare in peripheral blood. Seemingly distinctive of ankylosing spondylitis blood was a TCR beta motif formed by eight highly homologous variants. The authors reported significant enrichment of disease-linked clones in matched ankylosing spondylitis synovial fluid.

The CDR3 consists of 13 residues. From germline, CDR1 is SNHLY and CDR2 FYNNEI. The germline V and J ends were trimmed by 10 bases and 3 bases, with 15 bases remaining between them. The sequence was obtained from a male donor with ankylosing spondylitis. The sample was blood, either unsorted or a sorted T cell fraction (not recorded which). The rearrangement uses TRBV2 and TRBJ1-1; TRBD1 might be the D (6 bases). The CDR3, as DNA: TGTGCCACCGAAACAGGGTTTGACACTGAAGCTTTCTTT. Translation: CATETGFDTEAFF.